Below, 8 T cell receptor beta chains from the same sample are listed, as sequenced in a study of cytomegalovirus exposure and HLA in healthy donors. Researchers ran the PCR with 60 Vbeta and 13 Jbeta primers. The repertoire was sequenced with immunoSEQ multiplex PCR; TCRdb's copy has only in-frame clones and lacks some. The sample lists 150,000 to 200,000 clones; under 85% were seen once. The sequenced sample was PBMCs. These receptors all stem from a woman in her thirties in good health and CMV-seronegative.

V is TRBV27 and J is TRBJ2-1, with 10 bases lining up with TRBD2. J lost 8 bases, V lost 5 bases, and 9 bases had no gene match. The germline V gene encodes CDR1 MNHEY and CDR2 SMNVEV (reference sequence). The CDR3 has 15 residues. The CDR3 bases are TGTGCCAGCAGTGTGAGCGGGGGGGCCTCTCATGAGCAGTTCTTC. Translating gives CASSVSGGASHEQFF.

The rearrangement uses TRBV18 and TRBJ2-5; D is unclear. The J call may not be correct, given that the DNA end is closer to TRBJ2-7. Germline assignment: CDR1 KGHSH and CDR2 LQKENI. The CDR3 runs 13 residues. CDR3 in amino acids: CASSPVNSYEQYF. As DNA, the CDR3 is TGTGCCAGCTCACCAGTGAATTCCTACGAGCAGTACTTC.

The rearrangement joins TRBV5-1 to TRBJ2-7; 9 positions match TRBD1. This CDR3 has 15 residues. Per germline, CDR1 SGHRS and CDR2 YFSETQ. V dropped 3 bases and J dropped 5; count of bases not matched to a gene: 9. Here the CDR3 reads CASSSPGTGINEQYF. The CDR3 DNA follows: TGCGCCAGCAGCTCTCCCGGGACAGGGATAAACGAGCAGTACTTC.

This clone was seen more than once but under ten times. The chain has TRBV6-5 and TRBJ2-7; 7 bases map to TRBD2. The CDR3 runs to 14 residues. Trimming cost V 2 bases and J 0 bases; bases outside gene matches: 1. CDR1 and CDR2 (germline): MNHEY, SVGAGI. CDR3 nucleotide sequence: TGTGCCAGCAGTTACGGGACTACCTCCTACGAGCAGTACTTC. This encodes CASSYGTTSYEQYF.

The V gene is TRBV29-1, the J gene TRBJ1-5; 10 nucleotides agree with TRBD1. Germline assignment: CDR1 SQVTM and CDR2 ANQGSEA. The CDR3 is 13 residues long. V dropped 6 bases and J dropped 5; count of bases not matched to a gene: 4. The CDR3 loop is CSVAGTGDQPQHF. The CDR3, as DNA: TGCAGCGTCGCGGGGACAGGGGATCAGCCCCAGCATTTT.

V and J are TRBV30 and TRBJ2-1; a possible D gene is TRBD2 (6 bases). V was shortened by 1 base and J by 8 bases, with 15 bases between the two germline ends. This CDR3 comprises 14 residues. Germline CDR1 is GTSNPN and CDR2 is SVGIG (reference sequence). The CDR3 reads CAWSGASDMYEQFF. Here the CDR3 DNA reads TGTGCCTGGAGTGGGGCTAGCGATATGTATGAGCAGTTCTTC.

The chain has TRBV2 and TRBJ1-5, with D perhaps TRBD1 (5 bases). CDR1 is SNHLY, CDR2 FYNNEI, per germline. The CDR3 runs 14 residues. V was shortened by 6 bases and J by 4 bases, with 13 bases between the two germline ends. The DNA of the CDR3 is TGTGCCAGCAGGGGGGGGGTAGGAAATCAGCCCCAGCATTTT. As protein: CASRGGVGNQPQHF.

This clone was recorded once. V gene TRBV5-4 combines with J gene TRBJ1-1; 9 bases line up with TRBD1. Trimming removed 4 bases from V and 3 bases from J; junction bases left unmatched: 1. Germline CDR1 reads SGHNT; CDR2 reads YYREEE (reference sequence). There are 13 residues in the CDR3. CDR3 residues: CASSRDRDTEAFF. Here the CDR3 DNA reads TGTGCCAGCAGCCGGGACAGGGACACTGAAGCTTTCTTT.